The 21 T cell receptor beta chains below come from one sample, sequenced in a study of immune evolution from preneoplasia to lung adenocarcinoma. The protocol was immunoSEQ multiplex PCR, while the TCRdb copy is restricted to in-frame clones and leaves out a portion. The sample has 5,800 or so clones, about 81% seen once. The sequenced sample was FFPE normal lung tissue adjacent to the tumor. These receptors originate from a person aged 50-75 years with lung adenocarcinoma.

The rearrangement joins TRBV15 to TRBJ2-3; 13 bases match TRBD2. The length of the CDR3 is 19 residues. V trimming: 3 bases; J trimming: 6 bases; junction bases outside the gene matches: 15. Per germline, CDR1 LNHNV and CDR2 YYDKDF (reference sequence). The CDR3 is CATSSYFWTSGRKVDTQYF. The CDR3 bases are TGTGCCACCAGCAGCTACTTTTGGACTAGCGGGAGAAAGGTGGATACGCAGTATTTT.

V usage is TRBV5-4 and J usage is TRBJ1-6; 10 bases align to TRBD1. This CDR3 is built from 15 residues. Losses at the gene ends were 4 bases for V and 10 bases for J; bases not matched to a gene: 8. The germline V gene encodes CDR1 SGHNT and CDR2 YYREEE (reference sequence). CDR3 sequence reads: CASSEGTGDYSPLHF. DNA for the CDR3: TGTGCCAGCAGCGAAGGGACAGGGGATTACTCACCCCTCCACTTT.

This clone has just a few counts. V and J are TRBV6-1 and TRBJ1-5, with a possible D match to TRBD1 (6 bases). The CDR3 covers 17 residues. CDR1 is MNHNS and CDR2 is SASEGT in the germline V gene. V lost 2 bases and J lost 2, with 16 bases in between. The CDR3 DNA follows: TGTGCCAGCAGTGAATCCTACAGGGTAAGGGGCAATCAGCCCCAGCATTTT. Translated, it gives CASSESYRVRGNQPQHF.

The chain recombines TRBV29-1 with TRBJ2-7, with D perhaps given as TRBD1 or TRBD2 (5 bases each). The CDR3 runs to 14 residues. V was trimmed by 5 bases and J by 2 bases, leaving 16 bases between them. Germline lookup yields CDR1 SQVTM and CDR2 ANQGSEA. The chain's CDR3 is CSVPAGSPPYEQYF. The CDR3 DNA reads as TGCAGCGTTCCAGCAGGGAGTCCACCCTACGAGCAGTACTTC.

The chain is built from TRBV5-1 and TRBJ2-7; D might be TRBD2 (6 bases). CDR1 SGHRS and CDR2 YFSETQ come from the germline V gene. There are 15 residues in the CDR3. V was shortened by 0 bases and J by 2 bases, with 12 bases between the two germline ends. The CDR3 DNA sequence: TGCGCCAGCAGCTTGGCGCAGGGAGGAACCTACGAGCAGTACTTC. Translation gives CASSLAQGGTYEQYF. The full variable domain, rest sourced from reference TRBV5-1 and TRBJ2-7, is KAGVTQTPRYLIKTRGQQVTLSCSPISGHRSVSWYQQTPGQGLQFLFEYFSETQRNKGNFPGRFSGRQFSNSRSEMNVSTLELGDSALYLCASSLAQGGTYEQYFGPGTRLTVT.

This clone was picked up a small number of times. CDR3 sequence reads: CASSEGTGRDNEQFF. DNA for the CDR3: TGCGCCAGCAGCGAAGGGACAGGGCGTGACAATGAGCAGTTCTTC. The chain is built from TRBV5-1 and TRBJ2-1, with 9 bases matching TRBD1. The V gene end was trimmed by 4 bases and the J gene end by 5 bases; junction bases not matched to a gene: 7. The germline V gene encodes CDR1 SGHRS and CDR2 YFSETQ. CDR3 length: 15 amino acids.

In DNA, the CDR3 is TGTGCCAGCTCATCACGGACTAGCGGGAGTCTTAGCACAGATACGCAGTATTTT. Protein: CASSSRTSGSLSTDTQYF. The genes are TRBV18 and TRBJ2-3, with TRBD2 matching 13 bases. V shed 5 bases and J 0 bases; nucleotides not matched to a gene: 8. The V gene's germline CDR1 is KGHSH and CDR2 LQKENI. The CDR3 consists of 18 residues. Full variable domain (rest looked up from reference TRBV18 and TRBJ2-3): NAGVMQNPRHLVRRRGQEARLRCSPMKGHSHVYWYRQLPEEGLKFMVYLQKENIIDESGMPKERFSAEFPKEGPSILRIQQVVRGDSAAYFCASSSRTSGSLSTDTQYFGPGTRLTVL.

A remark on this clone: Mismatch with germline at one junction end may stem from a read error. The rearrangement links TRBV7-9 to TRBJ2-6; D not resolved. Germline V gene data show CDR1 as SEHNR and CDR2 as FQNEAQ (reference sequence). The CDR3 runs 18 residues. CDR3 sequence: CASSLDFFGYSGANVLTF. The CDR3 DNA follows: TGTGCCAGCAGTTTAGATTTCTTCGGGTACTCTGGGGCCAACGTCCTGACTTTC.

CDR3 sequence reads: CASSLTTDVGAEAFF. The CDR3 DNA is TGTGCCAGCTCACTCACCACGGACGTCGGCGCTGAAGCTTTCTTT. The chain employs TRBV18 and TRBJ1-1; D is unresolved. The V gene lost 4 bases and the J gene lost 6 bases, with 18 bases spanning the gap. The CDR3 covers 15 residues. In germline, CDR1 is KGHSH, CDR2 LQKENI.

The rearrangement uses TRBV19 and TRBJ1-5; D uncertain. V gave up 6 bases and J gave up 3 bases, with 12 bases separating them. Germline V gives CDR1 LNHDA, CDR2 SQIVND (reference sequence). The CDR3 loop spans 14 amino acids. The CDR3 loop is CASSLWQDNQPQHF. CDR3 bases: TGTGCCAGTAGCCTGTGGCAAGACAATCAGCCCCAGCATTTT.

The DNA for the CDR3 is TGTGCCAGCAGTTACTCTTCGGCAGGGAAATATGGCTACACCTTC. This translates into CASSYSSAGKYGYTF. The J gene is TRBJ1-2, the V gene TRBV6-5; D is possibly TRBD1 (5 bases). The CDR3 totals 15 residues. V shed 0 bases and J shed 5 bases, with 13 bases lying between them. CDR1 MNHEY and CDR2 SVGAGI come from the germline V gene.

The CDR3 nucleotides are TGTGCCAGCAGTTTACACAGAGCTAACGACGAGCAGTACTTC. Encoded protein: CASSLHRANDEQYF. V usage is TRBV28 and J usage is TRBJ2-7; D is unresolved. CDR3 length: 14 amino acids. Trimming pared 2 bases from V and 5 bases from J, leaving 13 bases between. From germline, CDR1 is MDHEN and CDR2 SYDVKM. Together with reference TRBV28 and TRBJ2-7, the CDR3 gives the full variable domain: DVKVTQSSRYLVKRTGEKVFLECVQDMDHENMFWYRQDPGLGLRLIYFSYDVKMKEKGDIPEGYSVSREKKERFSLILESASTNQTSMYLCASSLHRANDEQYFGPGTRLTVT.

Concerning this clone itself: The identical CDR3 is also encoded by other nucleotide sequences in the sample. V gene TRBV18 combines with J gene TRBJ2-3; D ambiguous. The CDR3 is 12 residues long. V lost 2 bases and J 0 bases, leaving 0 bases between the germline ends. Germline-derived CDR1 and CDR2 are KGHSH and LQKENI. The CDR3 loop reads CASSPSTDTQYF. The CDR3 nucleotides read TGTGCCAGCTCACCAAGCACAGATACGCAGTATTTT.

This clone was seen a single time. The gene calls are TRBV11-3 and TRBJ2-5; maybe TRBD1 (6 bases). Germline V gene data show CDR1 as SGHNT and CDR2 as YENEEA. CDR3 length: 17 amino acids. Trimming took off 2 bases at V and 5 bases at J, with 21 bases between the two ends. The CDR3 DNA reads TGTGCCAGCAGCTTACTGGGGACAAGGCAGAGGAGGGAGACCCAGTACTTC. Its translation: CASSLLGTRQRRETQYF. The full variable domain, with the rest looked up from reference TRBV11-3 and TRBJ2-5, is EAGVVQSPRYKIIEKKQPVAFWCNPISGHNTLYWYLQNLGQGPELLIRYENEEAVDDSQLPKDRFSAERLKGVDSTLKIQPAELGDSAVYLCASSLLGTRQRRETQYFGPGTRLLVL.

The chain joins TRBV30 to TRBJ1-1; D not resolved. Germline V CDR1 and CDR2: GTSNPN, SVGIG (reference sequence). V lost 0 bases, J lost 10 bases, and 9 bases lay in between. This CDR3 contains 11 residues. CDR3 amino acids: CAWSVAVGAFF. The CDR3 region has the DNA TGTGCCTGGAGTGTAGCAGTGGGAGCTTTCTTT. The variable domain in full, with the rest retrieved from reference TRBV30 and TRBJ1-1, is SQTIHQWPATLVQPVGSPLSLECTVEGTSNPNLYWYRQAAGRGLQLLFYSVGIGQISSEVPQNLSASRPQDRQFILSSKKLLLSDSGFYLCAWSVAVGAFFGQGTRLTVV.

The table lists this clone with a few counts. CDR3 in amino acids: CASSAWANTEAFF. Here the CDR3 DNA reads TGTGCCAGCAGTGCATGGGCGAACACTGAAGCTTTCTTT. The chain couples TRBV2 to TRBJ1-1; no firm D call. Trimming stripped 4 bases from V and 1 base from J, with 7 bases between. The CDR3 loop spans 13 amino acids. Germline V gives CDR1 SNHLY, CDR2 FYNNEI.

The rearrangement uses TRBV4-1 and TRBJ2-2; TRBD1 agrees at 9 bases. The CDR3 length is 16 residues. Trimming took 2 bases from V and 4 from J; bases not matched to a gene: 5. Germline CDR1 and CDR2: MGHRA and YSYEKL. The CDR3, as DNA: TGCGCCAGCAGCCAATCGGGACAGGGAACCACCGGGGAGCTGTTTTTT. Its protein product is CASSQSGQGTTGELFF.

J is TRBJ1-3 and V is TRBV11-2; D remains ambiguous. Trimming removed 3 bases from V and 4 bases from J, with 13 bases in between. The CDR3 is made up of 15 amino acids. Germline V lookup: CDR1 SGHAT, CDR2 FQNNGV. The CDR3 DNA sequence: TGTGCCAGCAGCTTTTCTGGCAGGTCCGGAAACACCATATATTTT. This gives the protein CASSFSGRSGNTIYF.

The rearrangement uses TRBV20-1 and TRBJ2-5; D unclear. Looked up from germline, CDR1 is DFQATT and CDR2 is SNEGSKA (reference sequence). This CDR3 has 11 residues. The V end was cut by 5 bases, the J end by 8 bases, with 12 bases between. In nucleotides, the CDR3 is TGCAGTGCTGGCCTAGGTGACACCCAGTACTTC. Translated: CSAGLGDTQYF.

The chain has TRBV9 and TRBJ2-3; 10 bases fit TRBD2. Germline V gives CDR1 SGDLS, CDR2 YYNGEE. This CDR3 is built from 18 residues. The junction had 11 bases not matched to a gene; V was cut back by 2 bases and J by 2 bases. This CDR3 reads CASSVGPSGRLHTDTQYF. CDR3 DNA sequence: TGTGCCAGCAGCGTCGGGCCTAGCGGGAGACTACACACAGATACGCAGTATTTT.

The V and J genes are TRBV9 and TRBJ2-1; TRBD2 matches 12 bases. The germline CDR1 and CDR2 sequences are SGDLS and YYNGEE. V gave up 4 bases and J gave up 9 bases; unmatched junction bases: 8. The CDR3 length is 15 residues. As DNA, the CDR3 is TGTGCCAGCAGCTCCGGGACTAGCGGGTTTGGTGAGCAGTTCTTC. As protein: CASSSGTSGFGEQFF.